This section outlines one TCR beta chain sequence together with its context. The data were produced by immunoSEQ multiplex PCR, yet TCRdb's version contains in-frame clones alone and is incomplete. The table lists 45,000 to 60,000 clones, over 90% of them singletons, with about 0.6% in the top ten. The sample comes from a study of T cell changes during pregnancy in multiple sclerosis. The CDR3 is 16 amino acids. Deletions cut 6 bases from V and 7 bases from J, with 19 bases between. CDR1 MNHEY and CDR2 SMNVEV come from the germline V gene (reference sequence). The input for sequencing was CD4+ T cells from peripheral blood mononuclear cells, taken after pregnancy. V gene TRBV27 combines with J gene TRBJ1-6; TRBD1 is a possible D gene (5 bases). The clonotype originates from a female donor in good health, enrolled as a control in a pregnancy study. CDR3: CASRSTGAVRNSPLHF. The CDR3 DNA reads as TGTGCCAGCAGGTCCACAGGAGCCGTAAGGAATTCACCCCTCCACTTT.